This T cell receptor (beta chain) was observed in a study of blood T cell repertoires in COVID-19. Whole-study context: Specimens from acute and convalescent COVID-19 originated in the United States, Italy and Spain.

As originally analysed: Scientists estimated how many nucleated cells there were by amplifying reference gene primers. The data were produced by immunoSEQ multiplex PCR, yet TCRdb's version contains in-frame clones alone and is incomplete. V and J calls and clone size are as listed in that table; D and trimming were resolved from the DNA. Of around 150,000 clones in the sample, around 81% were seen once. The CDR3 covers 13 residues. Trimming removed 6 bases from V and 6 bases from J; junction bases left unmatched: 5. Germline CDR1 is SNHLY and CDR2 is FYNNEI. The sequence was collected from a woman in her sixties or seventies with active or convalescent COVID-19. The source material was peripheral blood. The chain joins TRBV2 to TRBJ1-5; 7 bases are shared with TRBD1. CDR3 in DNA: TGTGCCAGCAGCCGACAGGGATCTCAGCCCCAGCATTTT. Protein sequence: CASSRQGSQPQHF.